This T cell receptor (beta chain) was profiled in a study of cytomegalovirus exposure and HLA in healthy donors. Across the study: There were some 410 genotyped donors. Of these, roughly 82% fell in the genetic ancestry cluster associated with self-reported Caucasian donors.

General observations from the study: Across donors, sequencing depth was assumed by presence/absence analyses to be roughly uniform. The availability of immune exposure information extended only to CMV serostatus.

The CDR3 spans 15 residues. Germline V gene data show CDR1 as LNHNV and CDR2 as YYDKDF (reference sequence). Trimming took 0 bases from V and 8 from J; bases not matched to a gene: 9. Comments on this clone: What it binds is unknown.

The PCR made use of 60 Vbeta and 13 Jbeta primers. Here immunoSEQ multiplex PCR was the method, and the copy in TCRdb shows in-frame clones only, minus some. Of about 160,000 clones in the sample, roughly 87% were seen once. V usage is TRBV15 and J usage is TRBJ1-2; 7 bases line up with TRBD1. Material for sequencing was PBMCs. The clonotype comes from a man aged 45-65 years in good health and CMV-seropositive. CDR3 protein: CATSRDGRYRGGYTF. The CDR3 coding sequence is TGTGCCACCAGCAGAGATGGAAGGTACAGGGGCGGCTACACCTTC.